These 29 T cell receptor beta chains were sequenced from one sample in a study of cytomegalovirus exposure and HLA in healthy donors. The PCR contained 60 Vbeta and 13 Jbeta primers. TCRdb's table, derived via immunoSEQ multiplex PCR, lists solely in-frame clones and lacks some. Seen here are 95,000 to 100,000 clones, approximately 71% observed once, and the top ten hold 7.7%. Sequenced: PBMCs. The receptors stem from a female donor in good health and CMV-seronegative.

This clone appeared a few times. The V and J genes are TRBV19 and TRBJ1-6, with 7 bases aligning to TRBD1. The length of the CDR3 is 13 residues. The V gene's germline CDR1 is LNHDA and CDR2 SQIVND (reference sequence). The V and J ends lost 7 bases and 11 bases, in that order; junction bases with no gene match: 8. The CDR3 loop is CASNDREGAPLHF. The DNA of the CDR3 is TGTGCCAGTAATGACAGGGAAGGGGCACCCCTCCACTTT.

This chain connects TRBV7-6 to TRBJ2-7, with D possibly matching TRBD2 (6 bases). The CDR3 extends over 14 amino acids. Germline values: CDR1 SGHVS, CDR2 FNYEAQ. V was shortened by 5 bases and J by 0 bases, with 11 bases between the two germline ends. The CDR3 sequence is CASSPRGSSYEQYF. CDR3 DNA sequence: TGTGCCAGCAGCCCCCGGGGGAGCTCCTACGAGCAGTACTTC.

This clone was counted a few times. V usage is TRBV19 and J usage is TRBJ1-5; 7 bases are a match to TRBD1. Per the germline V gene, CDR1 is LNHDA and CDR2 is SQIVND (reference sequence). This CDR3 has 17 amino acids. With 6 bases clipped from V and 0 bases from J, the junction kept 11 bases outside the gene matches. The CDR3 bases are TGTGCCAGTAGGGACCTCACAGGGGCCTATAGCAATCAGCCCCAGCATTTT. Residues: CASRDLTGAYSNQPQHF. Using reference TRBV19 and TRBJ1-5 for the parts outside the CDR3, the full variable domain is DGGITQSPKYLFRKEGQNVTLSCEQNLNHDAMYWYRQDPGQGLRLIYYSQIVNDFQKGDIAEGYSVSREKKESFPLTVTSAQKNPTAFYLCASRDLTGAYSNQPQHFGDGTRLSIL.

The V and J genes are TRBV19 and TRBJ2-6; D is perhaps TRBD1 (5 bases). This CDR3 has 17 residues. Germline V lookup: CDR1 LNHDA, CDR2 SQIVND (reference sequence). The germline V and J ends were trimmed by 6 bases and 0 bases, with 15 bases remaining between them. This CDR3 is CASSPSSRVSGANVLTF. DNA of the CDR3: TGTGCCAGTAGCCCCTCCTCCAGGGTCTCTGGGGCCAACGTCCTGACTTTC. Filled out from reference TRBV19 and TRBJ2-6, the complete variable domain reads DGGITQSPKYLFRKEGQNVTLSCEQNLNHDAMYWYRQDPGQGLRLIYYSQIVNDFQKGDIAEGYSVSREKKESFPLTVTSAQKNPTAFYLCASSPSSRVSGANVLTFGAGSRLTVL.

This clone was seen only a few times. The chain couples TRBV19 to TRBJ1-2; D is ambiguous. The CDR3 is 14 amino acids. Germline CDR1 reads LNHDA; CDR2 reads SQIVND (reference sequence). V lost 0 bases, J lost 7 bases, and 12 bases lay in between. In DNA form, the CDR3 reads TGTGCCAGTAGTATAGATGCGGCTTTGAGTGGCTACACCTTC. It translates to CASSIDAALSGYTF.

This CDR3 is CASSGHVDQPQHF. The CDR3 DNA follows: TGTGCCAGCTCGGGACACGTAGATCAGCCCCAGCATTTT. The genes are TRBV18 and TRBJ1-5, with D possibly matching TRBD1 (6 bases). The CDR3 sequence is 13 residues long. V lost 6 bases and J lost 5, with 11 bases in between. Germline-derived CDR1 and CDR2 are KGHSH and LQKENI.

The chain links TRBV5-1 to TRBJ1-1; TRBD1 agrees at 8 bases. The CDR3 is 15 residues long. CDR1 and CDR2 from the germline V gene are SGHRS and YFSETQ. V shed 4 bases, J shed 1 base, and the junction held 6 bases outside the gene matches. The CDR3, as DNA: TGCGCCAGCAGCCCACGGACAGGGCAGAACACTGAAGCTTTCTTT. Amino acid sequence: CASSPRTGQNTEAFF.

V is TRBV28 and J is TRBJ2-7; the D is unclear. The germline V and J ends were trimmed by 5 bases and 0 bases, with 5 bases remaining between them. CDR3 length: 12 residues. Germline V gives CDR1 MDHEN, CDR2 SYDVKM. CDR3 nucleotides: TGTGCCAGCAGTGTCCTCTCCTACGAGCAGTACTTC. This encodes CASSVLSYEQYF.

The chain joins TRBV5-1 to TRBJ2-3; 9 bases fit TRBD1. The CDR3 runs 17 residues. V lost 5 bases to trimming and J lost 7 bases; unmatched junction nucleotides: 17. CDR1 and CDR2 from the germline V gene are SGHRS and YFSETQ. The CDR3 protein is CASRQVISGQGGNTQYF. The CDR3 DNA follows: TGCGCCAGCAGACAAGTCATATCGGGACAGGGAGGAAATACGCAGTATTTT.

The chain joins TRBV29-1 to TRBJ2-1, with 7 bases lining up with TRBD1. CDR1 is SQVTM, CDR2 ANQGSEA, per germline. The CDR3 spans 17 residues. The ends lost 0 bases at V and 5 bases at J; junction bases unmatched: 13. The CDR3 nucleotides read TGCAGCGTTGAAGAAAGCAGGGGGTCGGAGGTAGACAATGAGCAGTTCTTC. Translation gives CSVEESRGSEVDNEQFF.

J is TRBJ2-7 and V is TRBV7-9; 7 nucleotides agree with TRBD2. The CDR3 sequence is 15 residues long. With V trimmed by 2 bases and J by 6 bases, 10 bases remained unmatched. Germline loops: CDR1 SEHNR, CDR2 FQNEAQ (reference sequence). CDR3 protein: CASSLLGAGVPEQYF. The CDR3 DNA is TGTGCCAGCAGCTTACTTGGGGCGGGAGTCCCCGAGCAGTACTTC. Using reference TRBV7-9 and TRBJ2-7 for the parts outside the CDR3, the full variable domain is DTGVSQNPRHKITKRGQNVTFRCDPISEHNRLYWYRQTLGQGPEFLTYFQNEAQLEKSRLLSDRFSAERPKGSFSTLEIQRTEQGDSAMYLCASSLLGAGVPEQYFGPGTRLTVT.

This chain joins TRBV19 and TRBJ1-5, with 10 bases identical to TRBD1. V was clipped by 6 bases and J by 8 bases; unmatched bases: 10. The germline CDR1 and CDR2 sequences are LNHDA and SQIVND (reference sequence). The CDR3 has 15 amino acids. CDR3 in amino acids: CASSPGQGDAEPQHF. The CDR3 DNA follows: TGTGCCAGTAGCCCAGGACAGGGGGACGCGGAGCCCCAGCATTTT.

DNA of the CDR3: TGCGCCAGCAGTGAGGACAGGGTGGGGTCCGAGCAGTACTTC. This gives the protein CASSEDRVGSEQYF. This chain connects TRBV5-1 to TRBJ2-7, with TRBD1 identical over 8 bases. This CDR3 has 14 residues. Germline lookup yields CDR1 SGHRS and CDR2 YFSETQ. V lost 5 bases and J lost 6; bases outside the gene matches: 10.

This clone was observed a handful of times. V gene TRBV29-1 combines with J gene TRBJ1-1; 9 nucleotides line up with TRBD1. Trimming at V came to 5 bases and at J to 5 bases, leaving 6 bases not matched to a gene. Germline lookup yields CDR1 SQVTM and CDR2 ANQGSEA. This CDR3 is 13 amino acids long. The CDR3 reads CSVRTGVITEAFF. Written as DNA, the CDR3 is TGCAGCGTTAGGACAGGGGTTATTACTGAAGCTTTCTTT.

This chain links TRBV9 with TRBJ2-1; 7 bases are a match to TRBD2. Per germline, CDR1 SGDLS and CDR2 YYNGEE. With 4 bases clipped from V and 8 bases from J, the junction kept 18 bases outside the gene matches. The CDR3 runs to 17 residues. This CDR3 is CASSPLYERGGADEQFF. In DNA, the CDR3 is TGTGCCAGCAGCCCTCTTTATGAGCGGGGTGGGGCAGATGAGCAGTTCTTC.

The V call is TRBV5-4, the J call TRBJ1-5, with 10 bases aligning to TRBD1. Germline-derived CDR1 and CDR2 are SGHNT and YYREEE (reference sequence). This CDR3 spans 15 amino acids. With 4 bases clipped from V and 6 bases from J, the junction kept 7 bases outside the gene matches. CDR3 loop: CASSPGTGAAQPQHF. DNA for the CDR3: TGTGCCAGCAGCCCCGGGACAGGGGCTGCTCAGCCCCAGCATTTT.

The chain uses TRBV19 and TRBJ1-2; D is ambiguous. V shed 3 bases and J shed 0 bases, with 8 bases lying between them. CDR1 and CDR2 from the germline V gene are LNHDA and SQIVND (reference sequence). The CDR3 consists of 14 residues. CDR3 protein: CASSIRTSNYGYTF. For the CDR3, the DNA is TGTGCCAGTAGTATTAGGACTTCTAACTATGGCTACACCTTC.

The chain is built from TRBV30 and TRBJ2-6; D is possibly TRBD2 (5 bases). The CDR3 covers 16 residues. Trimming removed 4 bases from V and 0 bases from J, with 13 bases in between. CDR1 and CDR2 from the germline V gene are GTSNPN and SVGIG (reference sequence). In DNA, the CDR3 is TGTGCCTGGACCCACCGGGGTGCCTCTGGGGCCAACGTCCTGACTTTC. It yields the protein CAWTHRGASGANVLTF.

This chain links TRBV6-1 with TRBJ1-2, with D possibly being TRBD1 (5 bases). This CDR3 is built from 13 residues. Trimming stripped 8 bases from V and 0 bases from J, with 10 bases between. From germline, CDR1 is MNHNS and CDR2 SASEGT. The CDR3 loop is CASGALANYGYTF. The CDR3 coding sequence is TGTGCCAGCGGGGCTTTAGCTAACTATGGCTACACCTTC.

The chain has TRBV4-1 and TRBJ1-2, with no clear D. The CDR3 consists of 15 residues. The V end was cut by 0 bases, the J end by 3 bases, with 11 bases between. The V gene's germline CDR1 is MGHRA and CDR2 YSYEKL. CDR3 sequence reads: CASSQDLKDYYGYTF. The CDR3 DNA is TGCGCCAGCAGCCAAGATCTTAAAGACTACTATGGCTACACCTTC.

The gene calls are TRBV28 and TRBJ1-2, with 8 bases that match TRBD1. CDR1 is MDHEN, CDR2 SYDVKM, per germline. Losses at the gene ends were 5 bases for V and 5 bases for J; bases not matched to a gene: 13. This CDR3 spans 16 amino acids. CDR3 region: CASSLSGQESLYGYTF. In DNA, the CDR3 is TGTGCCAGCAGTCTATCGGGACAGGAATCCTTATATGGCTACACCTTC.

In its sample, this clone was seen once. This chain joins TRBV6-5 and TRBJ2-1; TRBD1 matches 9 bases. The ends lost 4 bases at V and 6 bases at J; junction bases unmatched: 10. Germline CDR1 and CDR2: MNHEY and SVGAGI. The CDR3 runs to 16 residues. CDR3 sequence (DNA): TGTGCCAGCAGTTTCCCGGGACAGGGTCTGGGCAATGAGCAGTTCTTC. Translating it yields CASSFPGQGLGNEQFF.

The chain links TRBV7-8 to TRBJ2-1, with TRBD2 matching 10 bases. The CDR3 has 15 residues. Trimming took 3 bases from V and 8 from J; bases not matched to a gene: 7. Germline V CDR1 and CDR2: SGHVS, FQNEAQ. CDR3: CASSFALAGVDEQFF. CDR3 nucleotides: TGTGCCAGCAGCTTCGCCCTAGCGGGAGTAGATGAGCAGTTCTTC.

This chain uses TRBV7-9 with TRBJ2-7; D is possibly TRBD1 (6 bases). Per germline, CDR1 SEHNR and CDR2 FQNEAQ (reference sequence). The CDR3 is 15 amino acids. V was shortened by 0 bases and J by 1 base, with 10 bases between the two germline ends. The CDR3 coding sequence is TGTGCCAGCAGCTTAGCGGGGGCCTTTTCCTACGAGCAGTACTTC. It yields the protein CASSLAGAFSYEQYF.

The chain uses TRBV6-1 and TRBJ1-4, with D unresolved. This CDR3 is 14 amino acids long. Trimming pared 0 bases from V and 4 bases from J, leaving 6 bases between. CDR1 is MNHNS and CDR2 is SASEGT in the germline V gene. The CDR3 DNA follows: TGTGCCAGCAGTGAAGCGCTCTATAATGAAAAACTGTTTTTT. This codes for CASSEALYNEKLFF.

The J gene is TRBJ1-6, the V gene TRBV28, with TRBD1 matching 11 bases. The V and J ends lost 6 bases and 7 bases, in that order; junction bases with no gene match: 5. Germline CDR1 reads MDHEN; CDR2 reads SYDVKM. This CDR3 region has 15 residues. CDR3 sequence reads: CASSRGQGANSPLHF. The CDR3 nucleotides are TGTGCCAGCAGCCGCGGACAGGGGGCGAATTCACCCCTCCACTTT.

This clone was detected a few times. The chain is built from TRBV2 and TRBJ1-2, with D possibly TRBD1 on 6 matching bases. CDR3 length: 15 residues. CDR1 is SNHLY and CDR2 is FYNNEI in the germline V gene. V was trimmed by 5 bases and J by 2 bases, leaving 15 bases between them. The CDR3 DNA is TGTGCCAGCAGTACGGTACAGGGCACCAACTATGGCTACACCTTC. Residues: CASSTVQGTNYGYTF.

This rearrangement joins TRBV19 to TRBJ1-5; the D is unclear. The V end was cut by 7 bases, the J end by 0 bases, with 7 bases between. Germline CDR1 LNHDA, CDR2 SQIVND (reference sequence). The CDR3 length is 13 residues. CDR3 bases: TGTGCCAGTACCGGGTTTAGCAATCAGCCCCAGCATTTT. Translated: CASTGFSNQPQHF.

This chain joins TRBV5-1 and TRBJ2-1, with D perhaps matching TRBD2 (6 bases). The CDR3 has 14 residues. Germline loops: CDR1 SGHRS, CDR2 YFSETQ. V dropped 3 bases and J dropped 2 bases, with 9 bases sitting between them. The CDR3 is CASSSGGTYNEQFF. The DNA for the CDR3 is TGCGCCAGCAGCTCTGGCGGGACCTACAATGAGCAGTTCTTC.